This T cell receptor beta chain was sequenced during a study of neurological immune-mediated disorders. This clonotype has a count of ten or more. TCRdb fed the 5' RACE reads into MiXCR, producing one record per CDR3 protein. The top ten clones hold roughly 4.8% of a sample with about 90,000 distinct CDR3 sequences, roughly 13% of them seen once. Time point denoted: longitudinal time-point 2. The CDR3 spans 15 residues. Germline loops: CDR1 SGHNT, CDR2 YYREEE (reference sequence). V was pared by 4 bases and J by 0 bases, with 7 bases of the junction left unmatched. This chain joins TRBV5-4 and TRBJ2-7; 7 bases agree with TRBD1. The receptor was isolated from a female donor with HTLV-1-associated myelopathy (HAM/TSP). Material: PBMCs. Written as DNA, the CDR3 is TGTGCCAGCAGCCTGGACAGGTTGCCCTCCTACGAGCAGTACTTC. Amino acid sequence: CASSLDRLPSYEQYF.